Below, 28 T cell receptor beta chains from the same sample are listed, as sequenced in a study of T-cell reconstitution after alpha-beta-depleted transplantation in children. Preparation of the TCRbeta library was carried out with unique molecular identifiers. From the PCR reads, TCRdb called clonotypes with MiXCR, one entry per CDR3 protein. The sample shows 73,000 or so distinct CDR3 sequences, approximately 4.4% of them seen only once. The material sequenced was PBMCs, mostly from graft donor cells, taken 180 days after TCRalphabeta/CD19-depleted stem cell transplant. The source of these receptors is a boy under three years old who had a stem cell transplant for acute myeloid leukemia, so the T cells may come from the graft donor.

Ten or more counts support this clonotype. The CDR3 DNA reads TGTGCCAGCAGTTTTCCCGCGCAGTACAATGAGCAGTTCTTC. It encodes CASSFPAQYNEQFF. The chain joins TRBV12-3 or TRBV12-4 to TRBJ2-1; D remains ambiguous. This CDR3 has 14 residues. Trimming shortened V by 3 bases and J by 4 bases, and 10 bases separated the two germline ends.

This clonotype has ten or more counts. The chain is built from TRBV5-1 and TRBJ1-4; a possible D gene is TRBD1 (5 bases). The germline CDR1 and CDR2 sequences are SGHRS and YFSETQ. The CDR3 runs to 14 residues. V lost 1 base to trimming and J lost 5 bases, with 9 bases between them. The CDR3 DNA is TGCGCCAGCAGCTTGATGGGGGGGAATGAAAAACTGTTTTTT. It is translated as CASSLMGGNEKLFF.

Ten or more counts support this clonotype. CDR3 region: CASSYSGLAGATDTQYF. CDR3 nucleotides: TGTGCCAGCAGTTACTCGGGACTAGCGGGGGCCACAGATACGCAGTATTTT. The J gene is TRBJ2-3, the V gene TRBV6-2 or TRBV6-3; TRBD2 matches 14 bases. V lost 0 bases to trimming and J lost 2 bases; unmatched junction nucleotides: 1. The CDR3 covers 17 residues. The germline V gene has CDR1 MNHEY and CDR2 SVGEGT.

In its sample, this clonotype was seen many times. The chain carries TRBV12-3 or TRBV12-4 and TRBJ1-6; D perhaps matches TRBD1 (5 bases). V was trimmed by 6 bases and J by 7 bases, leaving 25 bases between them. The length of the CDR3 is 18 residues. The CDR3 DNA reads TGTGCCAGCAGGACCAACCGGGACCGGGTAGAGGGAAATTCACCCCTCCACTTT. It encodes CASRTNRDRVEGNSPLHF.

This clonotype was seen ten or more times. The V and J genes are TRBV7-2 and TRBJ1-4, with D uncertain. The CDR3 loop spans 15 amino acids. Trimming took 0 bases from V and 8 from J, leaving 13 bases between them. Germline V gives CDR1 SGHTA, CDR2 FQGNSA. DNA of the CDR3: TGTGCCAGCAGCTTAGCGCGGTCAGCTGAGGAAAAACTGTTTTTT. Protein product: CASSLARSAEEKLFF.

This clonotype was picked up many times. In nucleotides, the CDR3 is TGCAGTGCTAGAAGAAACCCCCTTGTCACAGATACGCAGTATTTT. Its protein product is CSARRNPLVTDTQYF. V usage is TRBV20-1 and J usage is TRBJ2-3; no definite D call. This CDR3 contains 15 residues. The germline CDR1 and CDR2 sequences are DFQATT and SNEGSKA (reference sequence). Trimming shortened V by 2 bases and J by 2 bases, and 14 bases separated the two germline ends.

This clonotype showed up many times. The V gene is TRBV7-2, the J gene TRBJ2-3, with D perhaps TRBD2 (5 bases). V gave up 3 bases and J gave up 5 bases, with 12 bases separating them. This CDR3 region has 14 residues. The germline gives CDR1 SGHTA, CDR2 FQGNSA. The CDR3 sequence is CASSFGGPEDTQYF. CDR3 bases: TGTGCCAGCAGCTTCGGCGGGCCGGAAGATACGCAGTATTTT.

This clonotype was seen many times. The genes are TRBV4-1 and TRBJ1-2; D unclear. This CDR3 is 15 amino acids long. Deletions cut 4 bases from V and 5 bases from J, with 17 bases between. The germline V gene has CDR1 MGHRA and CDR2 YSYEKL. DNA for the CDR3: TGCGCCAGCAGCCCCGTTCGGATCGCCTCTTATGGCTACACCTTC. Protein: CASSPVRIASYGYTF.

The table lists this clonotype with many counts. The V gene is TRBV6-2 or TRBV6-3, the J gene TRBJ2-5, with D perhaps matching TRBD1 (6 bases). CDR3 size: 11 residues. The V gene's germline CDR1 is MNHEY and CDR2 SVGEGT. With 6 bases removed from V and 5 bases from J, the gap between germline ends came to 7 bases. In nucleotides, the CDR3 is TGTGCCAGCAGACAGGGCGAGACCCAGTACTTC. Residues: CASRQGETQYF.

This clonotype was seen ten or more times. V usage is TRBV6-6 and J usage is TRBJ1-4, with D hard to call. The CDR3 is 13 residues long. Trimming shortened V by 2 bases and J by 8 bases, and 9 bases separated the two germline ends. Per germline, CDR1 MNHNY and CDR2 SVGAGI (reference sequence). Here the CDR3 reads CASSYVEREKLFF. Written as DNA, the CDR3 is TGTGCCAGCAGTTACGTGGAGAGAGAAAAACTGTTTTTT.

This clonotype has a count of ten or more. The chain has TRBV29-1 and TRBJ2-3, with a tentative D call TRBD1 (6 bases). The CDR3 has 11 amino acids. The V end was cut by 6 bases, the J end by 2 bases, with 6 bases between. CDR1 is SQVTM, CDR2 ANQGSEA, per germline. The CDR3 sequence is CSVGHTDTQYF. CDR3 coding DNA: TGCAGCGTGGGACACACAGATACGCAGTATTTT.

At least ten counts were recorded for this clonotype. This rearrangement joins TRBV12-3 or TRBV12-4 to TRBJ2-3, with TRBD2 matching 11 bases. The trim removed 6 bases at V and 1 base at J, leaving 3 bases unmatched. The CDR3 has 15 amino acids. Written as DNA, the CDR3 is TGTGCCAGCAGCCGACTAGCGGGGCGCACAGATACGCAGTATTTT. This codes for CASSRLAGRTDTQYF.

This clonotype was found many times. The rearrangement joins TRBV6-2 or TRBV6-3 to TRBJ2-7, with D possibly matching TRBD2 (6 bases). V was cut by 10 bases and J by 3 bases, with 10 bases left in between. Germline V gives CDR1 MNHEY, CDR2 SVGEGT. The CDR3 runs 11 residues. This CDR3 reads CATMRGYEQYV. The CDR3 DNA is TGTGCCACAATGCGGGGCTACGAGCAGTACGTC.

This clonotype was observed many times. In DNA form, the CDR3 reads TGCGCCAGCAGCTTGGTCGTGTGGACAGAAGAGACCCAGTACTTC. Its translation: CASSLVVWTEETQYF. V is TRBV5-1 and J is TRBJ2-5; possible D gene TRBD1, 6 bases. Germline values: CDR1 SGHRS, CDR2 YFSETQ. The V end was cut by 0 bases, the J end by 3 bases, with 12 bases between. The CDR3 is made up of 15 amino acids.

This clonotype occurred many times. This chain connects TRBV25-1 to TRBJ2-1, with D perhaps matching TRBD2 (6 bases). The CDR3 extends over 14 amino acids. Deletions cut 8 bases from V and 2 bases from J, with 13 bases between. The V gene's germline CDR1 is MGHDK and CDR2 SYGVNS. As DNA, the CDR3 is TGTGCCAGCTCGCGGGGCACCACCTACAATGAGCAGTTCTTC. It yields the protein CASSRGTTYNEQFF. Together with reference TRBV25-1 and TRBJ2-1, the CDR3 gives the full variable domain: EADIYQTPRYLVIGTGKKITLECSQTMGHDKMYWYQQDPGMELHLIHYSYGVNSTEKGDLSSESTVSRIRTEHFPLTLESARPSHTSQYLCASSRGTTYNEQFFGPGTRLTVL.

In this sample, this clonotype turned up many times. The chain joins TRBV15 to TRBJ2-1; 10 nucleotides line up with TRBD2. Germline V gene sequence: CDR1 LNHNV, CDR2 YYDKDF (reference sequence). Trimming took 8 bases from V and 4 from J; bases not matched to a gene: 11. CDR3 length: 16 residues. CDR3: CATRFASGGAYNEQFF. CDR3 nucleotide sequence: TGTGCCACCCGTTTCGCAAGCGGGGGGGCTTACAATGAGCAGTTCTTC.

This clonotype has at least ten counts. Here the CDR3 reads CSVEAAGTDTQYF. The CDR3 DNA follows: TGCAGCGTTGAGGCGGCTGGCACAGATACGCAGTATTTT. This chain joins TRBV29-1 and TRBJ2-3; unclear D gene. V was pared by 3 bases and J by 1 base, with 8 bases between. The germline V gene encodes CDR1 SQVTM and CDR2 ANQGSEA. The CDR3 is 13 amino acids.

This clonotype was counted ten times or more. The rearrangement links TRBV7-8 to TRBJ1-5; D remains unclear. Between the trimmed V and J ends, which lost 5 bases and 2 bases, there was a span of 16 bases. Germline CDR1 is SGHVS and CDR2 is FQNEAQ. The CDR3 sequence is 16 residues long. The CDR3 DNA reads TGTGCCAGCAGCCCGCAACCCCTTTCACGCAATCAGCCCCAGCATTTT. Its translation: CASSPQPLSRNQPQHF.

This clonotype has only a few counts. The V and J genes are TRBV12-3 or TRBV12-4 and TRBJ2-5; no reliable D call. The CDR3 covers 18 residues. This CDR3 is CTCSLRPTGPSYQETQYF. The DNA of the CDR3 is TGTACCTGCAGTCTCAGACCTACCGGGCCGTCATACCAAGAGACCCAGTACTTC.

The chain recombines TRBV12-3 or TRBV12-4 with TRBJ2-5, with D possibly called TRBD1 or TRBD2 (5 bases each). V was trimmed by 5 bases and J by 7 bases, leaving 17 bases between them. The CDR3 runs 14 residues. The CDR3 region is CASSLEGSGRTQYF. CDR3 bases: TGTGCCAGCAGTCTAGAGGGGTCGGGTAGGACCCAGTACTTC.

In its sample, this clonotype was seen many times. This chain connects TRBV5-1 to TRBJ1-1; TRBD1 matches at 7 bases. This CDR3 has 13 amino acids. Germline V CDR1 and CDR2: SGHRS, YFSETQ. With V trimmed by 4 bases and J by 3 bases, 3 bases remained unmatched. For the CDR3, the DNA is TGCGCCAGCAGCGAACAGGGGCACACTGAAGCTTTCTTT. Translation gives CASSEQGHTEAFF. The full variable domain, with the rest looked up from reference TRBV5-1 and TRBJ1-1, is KAGVTQTPRYLIKTRGQQVTLSCSPISGHRSVSWYQQTPGQGLQFLFEYFSETQRNKGNFPGRFSGRQFSNSRSEMNVSTLELGDSALYLCASSEQGHTEAFFGQGTRLTVV.

This clonotype was picked up many times. The rearrangement links TRBV12-3 or TRBV12-4 to TRBJ1-4; tentatively, D is TRBD1 (6 bases). The CDR3 sequence is 14 residues long. V lost 5 bases and J 11 bases, leaving 18 bases between the germline ends. CDR3 DNA: TGTGCCAGCAGTCGGGGACCGAGGAGGGGGAAACTGTTTTTT. This gives the protein CASSRGPRRGKLFF.

There are many counts of this clonotype. The CDR3 nucleotides read TGTGCCAGCAGTCTTATGGGAGGTGCCTCACCTAAGCAGTTCTTC. Protein: CASSLMGGASPKQFF. This chain uses TRBV7-8 with TRBJ2-1, with D possibly matching TRBD2 (6 bases). CDR1 is SGHVS, CDR2 FQNEAQ, per germline. The CDR3 covers 15 residues. Between the trimmed V and J ends, which lost 6 bases and 11 bases, there was a span of 23 bases.

This clonotype was observed many times. The V call is TRBV7-3, the J call TRBJ2-1, with D perhaps being TRBD1 or TRBD2 (6 bases each). The CDR3 runs 16 residues. Trimming left V 5 bases short and J 3 bases short, with 17 bases between. Per the germline V gene, CDR1 is SGHTA and CDR2 is FQGTGA. The CDR3 nucleotides read TGTGCCAGCAGCGCCTCCGTGGGGGGACACTACAATGAGCAGTTCTTC. Encoded protein: CASSASVGGHYNEQFF.

This clonotype was recorded many times. This sequence joins TRBV7-9 and TRBJ2-7, with 7 positions matching TRBD1. V lost 0 bases, J lost 6 bases, and 5 bases stayed unmatched. Germline lookup yields CDR1 SEHNR and CDR2 FQNEAQ (reference sequence). CDR3 length equals 14 residues. For the CDR3, the DNA is TGTGCCAGCAGCTTAGCGTGGTCAGGGGGCGAGCAGTACTTC. Its translation is CASSLAWSGGEQYF. Filled out from reference TRBV7-9 and TRBJ2-7, the complete variable domain reads DTGVSQNPRHKITKRGQNVTFRCDPISEHNRLYWYRQTLGQGPEFLTYFQNEAQLEKSRLLSDRFSAERPKGSFSTLEIQRTEQGDSAMYLCASSLAWSGGEQYFGPGTRLTVT.

This clonotype was seen at least ten times. The rearrangement uses TRBV12-3 or TRBV12-4 and TRBJ2-7; the D gene is possibly TRBD2 (5 bases). Trimming removed 6 bases from V and 3 bases from J, with 12 bases in between. CDR3 length: 13 amino acids. The CDR3 loop is CASSPDWDYEQYF. The CDR3 DNA is TGTGCCAGCAGCCCGGACTGGGACTACGAGCAGTACTTC.

This clonotype was counted many times. CDR3 nucleotide sequence: TGCAGTGCTAGAAATGACAACAGGGGATACACAGATACGCAGTATTTT. The encoded protein is CSARNDNRGYTDTQYF. The gene calls are TRBV20-1 and TRBJ2-3; 7 bases are a match to TRBD1. Germline V lookup: CDR1 DFQATT, CDR2 SNEGSKA (reference sequence). The CDR3 is 16 residues long. After removal of 2 bases from V and 2 bases from J, the junction contained 10 bases not matched to a gene.

The rearrangement joins TRBV30 to TRBJ2-1; a weak D match, TRBD2 (5 bases). With 0 bases removed from V and 2 bases from J, the gap between germline ends came to 11 bases. The germline V gene has CDR1 GTSNPN and CDR2 SVGIG (reference sequence). This CDR3 spans 15 amino acids. CDR3 bases: TGTGCCTGGAGTGTACGGGGAGCCACCTACAATGAGCAGTTCTTC. This codes for CAWSVRGATYNEQFF.